Here is one TCR beta chain with its context. Its antigen is unidentified. A read error may account for a junction end that differs from germline. The data stem from a study of post-analysis software for immune sequencing data. Overall study results and limits: Patients had higher frequencies than controls of five TRBV segments, including TRBV5-6, TRBV5-1 and TRBV20-1.

The CDR3 is made up of 16 amino acids. Germline loops: CDR1 SSHAT, CDR2 FNYEAQ (reference sequence). Incorporated into the TCR beta cDNA libraries were unique molecular identifiers, which served to reduce PCR and sequencing biases. Using its own MiXCR run on the PCR reads, TCRdb lists one record per CDR3 protein. Here the sample spans roughly 400,000 distinct CDR3 sequences, about 39% being singletons. Sequencing used blood. V is TRBV7-7 and J is TRBJ2-3; maybe TRBD2 (5 bases). The sequence was obtained from a girl aged 2-10 years with multiple sclerosis. The DNA for the CDR3 is TGTGCTAGCAGCCCCAAGGGTGGGAGAACTCAAGATACGCAGTATTTT. Translating gives CASSPKGGRTQDTQYF.